This TCR beta chain was observed in a study of T cell responses to AZD1222 COVID-19 vaccine. Pooling covered second doses at about 4 or about 12 weeks. Whole-study results and caveats: Clonal diversity was possibly underestimated; the donors were predominantly white British and more often female.

The CDR3 length is 11 residues. V was shortened by 7 bases and J by 3 bases, with 6 bases between the two germline ends. Germline CDR1 reads MGHDK; CDR2 reads SYGVNS. Turning to this clone: Its cognate antigen is unknown.

Some clones are missing from TCRdb's copy, which holds only in-frame ones; the method was immunoSEQ multiplex PCR. The sample records 75,000 to 80,000 clones, 85% to 90% being singletons. The chain carries TRBV25-1 and TRBJ1-1; D is undetermined. The origin of this receptor is an adult who received the AZD1222 COVID-19 vaccine. The sample in question was peripheral blood, obtained 28 days after the second AZD1222 dose. The CDR3 spells CASTRYTEAFF. In DNA, the CDR3 is TGTGCCAGCACCCGCTACACTGAAGCTTTCTTT.